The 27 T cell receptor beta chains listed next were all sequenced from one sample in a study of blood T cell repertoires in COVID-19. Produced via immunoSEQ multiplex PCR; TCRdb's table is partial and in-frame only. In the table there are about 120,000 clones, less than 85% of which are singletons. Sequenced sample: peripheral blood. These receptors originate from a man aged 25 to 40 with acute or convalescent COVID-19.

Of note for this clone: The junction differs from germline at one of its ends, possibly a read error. The CDR3 DNA follows: TGTGCTAGCAGCTTAGAGCGGGGGGACAACAATCAGCCCCAGCATTTT. Its translation: CASSLERGDNNQPQHF. The genes are TRBV7-7 and TRBJ1-5; tentative D call: TRBD1 (6 bases). This CDR3 is 16 amino acids long. In germline, CDR1 is SSHAT, CDR2 FNYEAQ (reference sequence). Combining the CDR3 with reference TRBV7-7 and TRBJ1-5 gives the whole variable domain GAGVSQSPRYKVTKRGQDVTLRCDPISSHATLYWYQQALGQGPEFLTYFNYEAQPDKSGLPSDRFSAERPEGSISTLTIQRTEQRDSAMYRCASSLERGDNNQPQHFGDGTRLSIL.

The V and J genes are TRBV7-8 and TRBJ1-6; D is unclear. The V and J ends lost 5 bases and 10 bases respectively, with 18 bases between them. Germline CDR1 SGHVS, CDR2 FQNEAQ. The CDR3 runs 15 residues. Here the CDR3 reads CASSPLQSHTSPLHF. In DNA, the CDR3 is TGTGCCAGCAGCCCCTTACAGTCACATACCTCACCCCTCCACTTT. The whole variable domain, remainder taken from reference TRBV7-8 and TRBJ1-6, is GAGVSQSPRYKVAKRGQDVALRCDPISGHVSLFWYQQALGQGPEFLTYFQNEAQLDKSGLPSDRFFAERPEGSVSTLKIQRTQQEDSAVYLCASSPLQSHTSPLHFGNGTRLTVT.

DNA for the CDR3: TGTGCTAGTGGCCTCTCCCCCTATGGCTACACCTTC. It is translated as CASGLSPYGYTF. V gene TRBV12-5 combines with J gene TRBJ1-2; unclear D gene. Germline CDR1 LGHNT, CDR2 FRNRAP. Trimming stripped 6 bases from V and 4 bases from J, with 9 bases between. The CDR3 totals 12 residues.

As DNA, the CDR3 is TGTGCCAGCAGGTTTTCAGTGGGCACAGATACGCAGTATTTT. It specifies CASRFSVGTDTQYF. The chain joins TRBV6-5 to TRBJ2-3; D unresolved. The germline gives CDR1 MNHEY, CDR2 SVGAGI. The V end lost 6 bases, the J end lost 1 base, and 11 bases lay between the germline ends. The CDR3 totals 14 residues.

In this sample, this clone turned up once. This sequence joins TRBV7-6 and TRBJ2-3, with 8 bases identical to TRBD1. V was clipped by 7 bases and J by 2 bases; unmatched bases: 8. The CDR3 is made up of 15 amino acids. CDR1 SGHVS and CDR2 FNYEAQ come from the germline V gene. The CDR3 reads CASTPGDRTTDTQYF. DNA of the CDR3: TGTGCCAGCACCCCGGGGGACAGGACCACAGATACGCAGTATTTT.

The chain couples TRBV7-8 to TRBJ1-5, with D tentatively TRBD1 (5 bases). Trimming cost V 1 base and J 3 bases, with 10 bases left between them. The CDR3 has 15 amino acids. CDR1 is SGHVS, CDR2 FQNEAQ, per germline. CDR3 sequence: CASSLGGEVNQPQHF. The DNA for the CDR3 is TGTGCCAGCAGCTTAGGGGGGGAGGTCAATCAGCCCCAGCATTTT.

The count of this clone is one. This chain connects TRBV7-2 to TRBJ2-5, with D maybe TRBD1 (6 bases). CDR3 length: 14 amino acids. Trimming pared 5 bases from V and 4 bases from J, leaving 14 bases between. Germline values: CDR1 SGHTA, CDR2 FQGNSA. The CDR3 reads CASSPTGIGETQYF. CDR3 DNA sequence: TGTGCCAGCAGCCCAACAGGGATAGGAGAGACCCAGTACTTC. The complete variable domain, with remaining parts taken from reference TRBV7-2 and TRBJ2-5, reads GAGVSQSPSNKVTEKGKDVELRCDPISGHTALYWYRQSLGQGLEFLIYFQGNSAPDKSGLPSDRFSAERTGGSVSTLTIQRTQQEDSAVYLCASSPTGIGETQYFGPGTRLLVL.

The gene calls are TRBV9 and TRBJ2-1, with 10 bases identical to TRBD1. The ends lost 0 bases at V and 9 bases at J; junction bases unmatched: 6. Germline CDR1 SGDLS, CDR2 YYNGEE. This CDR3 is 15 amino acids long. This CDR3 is CASSVAGTGEREQFF. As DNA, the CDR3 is TGTGCCAGCAGCGTAGCAGGGACAGGGGAGCGTGAGCAGTTCTTC.

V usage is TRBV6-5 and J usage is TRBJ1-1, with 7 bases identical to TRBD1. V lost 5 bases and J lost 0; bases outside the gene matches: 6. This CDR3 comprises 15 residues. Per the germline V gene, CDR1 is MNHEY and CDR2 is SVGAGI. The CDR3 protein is CASSRTGQMNTEAFF. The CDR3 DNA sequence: TGTGCCAGCAGTCGTACGGGACAGATGAACACTGAAGCTTTCTTT.

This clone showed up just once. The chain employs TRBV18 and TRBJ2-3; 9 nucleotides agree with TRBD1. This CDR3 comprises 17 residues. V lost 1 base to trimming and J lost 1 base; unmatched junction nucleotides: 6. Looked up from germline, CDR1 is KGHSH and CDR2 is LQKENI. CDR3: CASSPLPGQGRTDTQYF. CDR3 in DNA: TGTGCCAGCTCACCACTCCCGGGACAGGGCCGCACAGATACGCAGTATTTT.

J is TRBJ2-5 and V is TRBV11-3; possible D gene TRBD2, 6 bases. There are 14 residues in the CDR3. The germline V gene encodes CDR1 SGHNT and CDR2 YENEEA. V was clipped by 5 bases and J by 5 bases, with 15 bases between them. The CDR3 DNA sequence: TGTGCCAGCAGCGGCGGGGCTCTGGGGGAGACCCAGTACTTC. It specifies CASSGGALGETQYF.

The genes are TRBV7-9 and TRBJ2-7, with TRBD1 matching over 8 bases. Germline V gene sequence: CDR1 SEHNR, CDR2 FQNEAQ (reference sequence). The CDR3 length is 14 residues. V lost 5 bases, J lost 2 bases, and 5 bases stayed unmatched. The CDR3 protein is CASSGDRRPYEQYF. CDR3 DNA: TGTGCCAGCAGCGGGGACAGGCGCCCCTACGAGCAGTACTTC.

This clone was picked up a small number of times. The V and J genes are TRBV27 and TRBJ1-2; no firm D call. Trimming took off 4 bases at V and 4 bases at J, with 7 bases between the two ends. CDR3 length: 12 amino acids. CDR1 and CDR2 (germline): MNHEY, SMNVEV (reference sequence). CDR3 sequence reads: CASSSGRYGYTF. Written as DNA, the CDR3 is TGTGCCAGCAGTTCAGGCCGCTATGGCTACACCTTC.

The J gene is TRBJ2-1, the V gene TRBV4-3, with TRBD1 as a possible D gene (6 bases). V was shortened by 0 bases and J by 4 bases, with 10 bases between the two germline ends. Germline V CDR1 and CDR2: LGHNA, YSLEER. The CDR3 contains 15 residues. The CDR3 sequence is CASSQDPTGYNEQFF. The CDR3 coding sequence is TGCGCCAGCAGCCAAGATCCGACAGGTTACAATGAGCAGTTCTTC.

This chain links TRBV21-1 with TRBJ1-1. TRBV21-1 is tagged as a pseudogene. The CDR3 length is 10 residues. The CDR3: CASSKIRERF. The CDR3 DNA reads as TGTGCCAGCAGCAAAATTCGGGAAAGATTT.

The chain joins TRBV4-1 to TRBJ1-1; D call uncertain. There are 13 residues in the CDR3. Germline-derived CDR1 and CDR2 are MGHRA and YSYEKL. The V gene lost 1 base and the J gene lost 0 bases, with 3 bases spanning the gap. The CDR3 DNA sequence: TGCGCCAGCAGCCAAGTATTGAACACTGAAGCTTTCTTT. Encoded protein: CASSQVLNTEAFF.

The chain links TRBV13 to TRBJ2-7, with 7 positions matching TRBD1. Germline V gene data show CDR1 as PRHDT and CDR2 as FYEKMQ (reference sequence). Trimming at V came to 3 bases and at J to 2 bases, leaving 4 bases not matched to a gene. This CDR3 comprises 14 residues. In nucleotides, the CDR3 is TGTGCCAGCAGCTTGGGGGACAGCACCTACGAGCAGTACTTC. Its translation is CASSLGDSTYEQYF.

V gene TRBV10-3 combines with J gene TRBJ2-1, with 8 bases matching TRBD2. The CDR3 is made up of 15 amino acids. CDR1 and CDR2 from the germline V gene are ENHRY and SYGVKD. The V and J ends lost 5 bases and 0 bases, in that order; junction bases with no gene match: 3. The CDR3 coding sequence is TGTGCCATCAGTTTAGCGGGGAGCTCCTACAATGAGCAGTTCTTC. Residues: CAISLAGSSYNEQFF.

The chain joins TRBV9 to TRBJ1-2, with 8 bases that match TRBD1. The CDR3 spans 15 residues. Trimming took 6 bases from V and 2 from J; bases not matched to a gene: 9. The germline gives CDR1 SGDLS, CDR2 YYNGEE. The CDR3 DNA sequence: TGTGCCAGCACCCGCGACCAGGGGGCGAACTATGGCTACACCTTC. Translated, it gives CASTRDQGANYGYTF.

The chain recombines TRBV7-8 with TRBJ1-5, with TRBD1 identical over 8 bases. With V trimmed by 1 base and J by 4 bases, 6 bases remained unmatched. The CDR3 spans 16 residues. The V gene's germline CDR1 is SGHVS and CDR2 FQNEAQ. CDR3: CASSLGSRGLNQPQHF. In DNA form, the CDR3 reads TGTGCCAGCAGCTTAGGTAGCAGGGGGCTGAATCAGCCCCAGCATTTT.

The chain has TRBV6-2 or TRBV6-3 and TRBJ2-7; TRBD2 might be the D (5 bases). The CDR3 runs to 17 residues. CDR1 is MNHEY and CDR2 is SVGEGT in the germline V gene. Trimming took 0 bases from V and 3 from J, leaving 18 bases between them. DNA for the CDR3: TGTGCCAGCAGTTACTCCCCGGGGATGGGGAACTTCTACGAGCAGTACTTC. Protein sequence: CASSYSPGMGNFYEQYF.

The CDR3 nucleotides are TGTGCCAACCCCCCGCATAGCGCGGCCTACAATGAGCAGTTCTTC. It encodes CANPPHSAAYNEQFF. This chain links TRBV27 with TRBJ2-1, with a weak D call TRBD2 (5 bases). V was trimmed by 10 bases and J by 2 bases, leaving 18 bases between them. From germline, CDR1 is MNHEY and CDR2 SMNVEV (reference sequence). There are 15 residues in the CDR3.

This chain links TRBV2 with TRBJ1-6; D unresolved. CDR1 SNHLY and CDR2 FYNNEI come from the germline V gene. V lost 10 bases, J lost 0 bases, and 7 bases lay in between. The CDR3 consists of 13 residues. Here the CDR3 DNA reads TGTGCCACCAGGAGCTCCTATAATTCACCCCTCCACTTT. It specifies CATRSSYNSPLHF.

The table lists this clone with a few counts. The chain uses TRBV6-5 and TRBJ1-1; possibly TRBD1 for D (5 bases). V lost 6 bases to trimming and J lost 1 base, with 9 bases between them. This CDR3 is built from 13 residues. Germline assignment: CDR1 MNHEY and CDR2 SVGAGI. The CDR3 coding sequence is TGTGCCAGCAGCTGGGGCCAGAACACTGAAGCTTTCTTT. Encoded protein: CASSWGQNTEAFF.

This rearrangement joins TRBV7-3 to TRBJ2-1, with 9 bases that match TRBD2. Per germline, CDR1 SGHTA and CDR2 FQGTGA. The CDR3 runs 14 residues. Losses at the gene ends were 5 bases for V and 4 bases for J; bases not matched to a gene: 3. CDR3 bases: TGTGCCAGCAGCATCCTAGCGGGATACAATGAGCAGTTCTTC. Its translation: CASSILAGYNEQFF.

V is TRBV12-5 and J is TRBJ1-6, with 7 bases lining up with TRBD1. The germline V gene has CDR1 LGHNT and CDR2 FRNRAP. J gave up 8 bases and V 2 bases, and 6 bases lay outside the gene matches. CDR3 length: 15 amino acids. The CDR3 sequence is CASGLKAGGDSPLHF. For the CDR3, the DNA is TGTGCTAGTGGTTTGAAGGCAGGGGGAGATTCACCCCTCCACTTT.

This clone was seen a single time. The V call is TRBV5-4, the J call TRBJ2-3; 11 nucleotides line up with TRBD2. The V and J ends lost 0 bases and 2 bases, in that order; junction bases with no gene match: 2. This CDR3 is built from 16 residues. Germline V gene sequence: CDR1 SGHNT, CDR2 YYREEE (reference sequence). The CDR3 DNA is TGTGCCAGCAGCTTGGGGACTAGCGGGCTCACAGATACGCAGTATTTT. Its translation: CASSLGTSGLTDTQYF.